Following are 22 T cell receptor beta chains from one sample sequenced in a study of T cells in Graves' hyperthyroidism and ophthalmopathy. RNA transcripts served as the template for amplifying TCR beta CDR3 regions. HTBI primers drove first-round RT-PCR of the TCR CDR3. Via MiXCR, TCRdb re-called the multiplex PCR reads, giving one row per CDR3 protein. The sample consists of 550,000 to 600,000 distinct CDR3 sequences, 11% to 15% of them appearing once. Source material: blood. The source is a woman in her late teens or twenties with Graves' ophthalmopathy.

Of note for this clonotype: A read error may be the cause here, since a much bigger clone is one base away. This chain joins TRBV29-1 and TRBJ1-2; D not resolved. Trimming pared 1 base from V and 6 bases from J, leaving 9 bases between. The CDR3 contains 12 residues. Germline values: CDR1 SQVTM, CDR2 ANQGSEA. The CDR3 is CSVEATYHGYTF. The CDR3 bases are TGCAGCGTTGAAGCTACTTACCATGGCTACACCTTC.

This clonotype has a handful of counts. The V and J genes are TRBV19 and TRBJ1-1, with no clear D. The V end lost 1 base, the J end lost 1 base, and 10 bases lay between the germline ends. This CDR3 region has 15 residues. Germline V gene data show CDR1 as LNHDA and CDR2 as SQIVND (reference sequence). The CDR3 DNA reads as TGTGCCAGTAGTATAGCCTACACGGGGAACACTGAAGCTTTCTTT. Encoded protein: CASSIAYTGNTEAFF.

This clonotype was seen many times. This rearrangement joins TRBV28 to TRBJ1-5; weak D call: TRBD1 (5 bases). V lost 5 bases and J lost 1, with 12 bases in between. This CDR3 spans 15 amino acids. Germline values: CDR1 MDHEN, CDR2 SYDVKM. CDR3: CASSPREGSNQPQHF. CDR3 sequence (DNA): TGTGCCAGCAGTCCCAGGGAGGGGAGCAATCAGCCCCAGCATTTT.

This clonotype was observed at least ten times. The CDR3 bases are TGTGCCTGGACTAGTGTCTACGAGCAGTACTTC. This gives the protein CAWTSVYEQYF. The chain uses TRBV30 and TRBJ2-7; no clear D. V was cut by 4 bases and J by 3 bases, with 7 bases left in between. This CDR3 region has 11 residues. Germline CDR1 reads GTSNPN; CDR2 reads SVGIG (reference sequence).

This clonotype came up many times. The V and J genes are TRBV12-3 or TRBV12-4 and TRBJ1-1; D gene uncertain. Trimming shortened V by 5 bases and J by 3 bases, and 13 bases separated the two germline ends. The CDR3 length is 14 residues. The CDR3 region has the DNA TGTGCCAGCAGTCCAGGCGCCGGGGACACTGAAGCTTTCTTT. Amino acids: CASSPGAGDTEAFF.

This clonotype came up a few times. V is TRBV12-3 or TRBV12-4 and J is TRBJ1-2, with D uncertain. V was pared by 7 bases and J by 0 bases, with 15 bases between. This CDR3 is built from 15 residues. The CDR3 DNA follows: TGTGCCAGCACTCCCTCCGGGAGGACTAACTATGGCTACACCTTC. It codes for CASTPSGRTNYGYTF.

The chain combines TRBV6-1 with TRBJ1-2; no definite D call. Germline lookup yields CDR1 MNHNS and CDR2 SASEGT. The CDR3 is 15 amino acids. V was shortened by 10 bases and J by 4 bases, with 22 bases between the two germline ends. The CDR3 sequence is CATSKLPVGRYGYTF. CDR3 sequence (DNA): TGTGCCACCTCCAAACTCCCCGTCGGGCGCTATGGCTACACCTTC.

The chain combines TRBV19 with TRBJ1-1; D gene unclear. Germline CDR1 reads LNHDA; CDR2 reads SQIVND (reference sequence). This CDR3 region has 11 residues. V lost 4 bases and J 5 bases, leaving 5 bases between the germline ends. The CDR3 DNA is TGTGCCAGTAGTACCAGGACTGAAGCTTTCTTT. Translation: CASSTRTEAFF.

This clonotype was found many times. The chain is built from TRBV7-3 and TRBJ1-4, with a possible D match to TRBD1 (5 bases). Germline values: CDR1 SGHTA, CDR2 FQGTGA. The V and J ends lost 5 bases and 8 bases respectively, with 12 bases between them. The CDR3 covers 13 residues. The CDR3 DNA reads as TGTGCCAGCAGCCAAACTCAGGGCGAAAAACTGTTTTTT. It yields the protein CASSQTQGEKLFF.

The chain combines TRBV5-1 with TRBJ2-2, with D possibly matching TRBD2 (5 bases). This CDR3 region has 18 residues. CDR1 is SGHRS, CDR2 YFSETQ, per germline. V dropped 2 bases and J dropped 1 base, with 18 bases sitting between them. This chain's CDR3 is CASSFLPPGSGNTGELFF. The CDR3 DNA sequence: TGCGCCAGCAGCTTCCTTCCCCCGGGGTCCGGGAACACCGGGGAGCTGTTTTTT.

This clonotype was recorded a few times. The chain carries TRBV19 and TRBJ2-7; TRBD2 matches at 8 bases. Per the germline V gene, CDR1 is LNHDA and CDR2 is SQIVND (reference sequence). This CDR3 contains 13 residues. V trimming: 5 bases; J trimming: 3 bases; junction bases outside the gene matches: 3. CDR3 nucleotides: TGTGCCAGTAGTGGCGGGAGGTACTACGAGCAGTACTTC. Translating it yields CASSGGRYYEQYF.

This chain links TRBV7-9 with TRBJ1-2, with TRBD1 identical over 8 bases. The CDR3 is 16 residues long. J lost 2 bases, V lost 5 bases, and 10 bases had no gene match. The germline V gene has CDR1 SEHNR and CDR2 FQNEAQ (reference sequence). As DNA, the CDR3 is TGTGCCAGCAGCCCCCTGATGACAGGGGCCAACTATGGCTACACCTTC. Residues: CASSPLMTGANYGYTF.

This clonotype appeared many times. This sequence joins TRBV20-1 and TRBJ1-6; a weak D match, TRBD1 (5 bases). This CDR3 has 13 amino acids. Trimming stripped 0 bases from V and 11 bases from J, with 11 bases between. Germline V gene data show CDR1 as DFQATT and CDR2 as SNEGSKA (reference sequence). CDR3 coding DNA: TGCAGTGCTAGAGATAACGGACAAACACCCCTCCACTTT. Protein sequence: CSARDNGQTPLHF.

The rearrangement joins TRBV6-1 to TRBJ1-1; D is undetermined. This CDR3 has 15 amino acids. Germline values: CDR1 MNHNS, CDR2 SASEGT. Trimming shortened V by 5 bases and J by 9 bases, and 22 bases separated the two germline ends. CDR3 amino acids: CASSSPTHLSGQAFF. The CDR3 nucleotides read TGTGCCAGCAGTTCCCCCACTCATTTATCCGGACAAGCTTTCTTT.

This clonotype was counted a few times. The V gene is TRBV18, the J gene TRBJ2-7; D gene uncertain. V lost 0 bases and J lost 2, with 11 bases in between. The CDR3 is 15 residues long. Germline-derived CDR1 and CDR2 are KGHSH and LQKENI. The CDR3 is CASSPPTPRAYEQYF. The CDR3, as DNA: TGTGCCAGCTCACCACCTACCCCACGAGCCTACGAGCAGTACTTC.

Ten or more counts support this clonotype. The rearrangement joins TRBV12-3 or TRBV12-4 to TRBJ2-5; no reliable D call. The V end lost 3 bases, the J end lost 5 bases, and 16 bases lay between the germline ends. The CDR3 is 15 amino acids. This CDR3 is CASSFDGLPSETQYF. In nucleotides, the CDR3 is TGTGCCAGCAGTTTTGATGGGCTCCCAAGTGAGACCCAGTACTTC.

The J gene is TRBJ1-2, the V gene TRBV6-6; tentative D call: TRBD1 (5 bases). Trimming pared 0 bases from V and 8 bases from J, leaving 13 bases between. CDR1 is MNHNY and CDR2 is SVGAGI in the germline V gene (reference sequence). The CDR3 is made up of 14 amino acids. The CDR3 DNA is TGTGCCAGCAGTTACTCAAATGGGGGGGAGGGCTACACCTTC. Its translation: CASSYSNGGEGYTF.

This clonotype was seen ten or more times. This sequence joins TRBV7-2 and TRBJ2-1; either TRBD1 or TRBD2 may fit D (6 bases each). CDR3 size: 17 residues. V shed 2 bases and J shed 0 bases, with 14 bases lying between them. The germline V gene encodes CDR1 SGHTA and CDR2 FQGNSA. The CDR3 is CASSLWRGTGSYNEQFF. Written as DNA, the CDR3 is TGTGCCAGCAGCTTATGGAGGGGGACCGGCTCCTACAATGAGCAGTTCTTC.

In this sample, this clonotype turned up many times. The chain has TRBV7-3 and TRBJ2-1; no clear D gene. V dropped 4 bases and J dropped 5 bases, with 6 bases sitting between them. Germline V lookup: CDR1 SGHTA, CDR2 FQGTGA. The CDR3 spans 12 residues. CDR3 in DNA: TGTGCCAGCAGCTCCCCCGACAATGAGCAGTTCTTC. Amino acid sequence: CASSSPDNEQFF.

At least ten counts were recorded for this clonotype. This chain connects TRBV12-3 or TRBV12-4 to TRBJ1-1, with a tentative D call TRBD1 (5 bases). The V end lost 5 bases, the J end lost 6 bases, and 13 bases lay between the germline ends. The CDR3 runs to 13 residues. CDR3 protein: CASSEGSFAEAFF. CDR3 nucleotides: TGTGCCAGCAGTGAGGGGAGTTTTGCTGAAGCTTTCTTT.

In its sample, this clonotype was seen once. The V gene is TRBV13, the J gene TRBJ2-7; 8 positions match TRBD2. With V trimmed by 8 bases and J by 6 bases, 9 bases remained unmatched. The germline V gene encodes CDR1 PRHDT and CDR2 FYEKMQ (reference sequence). This CDR3 contains 13 residues. The CDR3 DNA reads as TGTGCCAGCCGGAGCGGGGGAAGGTCCGAGCAGTACTTC. This translates into CASRSGGRSEQYF. The variable domain in full, with the rest retrieved from reference TRBV13 and TRBJ2-7, is AAGVIQSPRHLIKEKRETATLKCYPIPRHDTVYWYQQGPGQDPQFLISFYEKMQSDKGSIPDRFSAQQFSDYHSELNMSSLELGDSALYFCASRSGGRSEQYFGPGTRLTVT.

V gene TRBV20-1 combines with J gene TRBJ2-6; D is unresolved. V was shortened by 2 bases and J by 1 base, with 3 bases between the two germline ends. Per germline, CDR1 DFQATT and CDR2 SNEGSKA (reference sequence). The CDR3 spans 13 residues. CDR3 sequence: CSARTSGANVLTF. In DNA form, the CDR3 reads TGCAGTGCTAGAACTTCTGGGGCCAACGTCCTGACTTTC.